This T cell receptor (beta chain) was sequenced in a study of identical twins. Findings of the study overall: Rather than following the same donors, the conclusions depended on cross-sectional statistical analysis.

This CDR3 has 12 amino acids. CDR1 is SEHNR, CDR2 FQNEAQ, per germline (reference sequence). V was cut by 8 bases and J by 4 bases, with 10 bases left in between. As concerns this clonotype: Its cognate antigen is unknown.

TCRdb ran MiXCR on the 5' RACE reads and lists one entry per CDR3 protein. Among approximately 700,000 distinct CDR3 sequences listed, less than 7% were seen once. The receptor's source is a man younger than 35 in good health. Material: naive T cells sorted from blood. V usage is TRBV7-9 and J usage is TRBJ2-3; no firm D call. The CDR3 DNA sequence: TGTGCCAGCCATGAGCCTCCAGATACGCAGTATTTT. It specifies CASHEPPDTQYF.